This T cell receptor (beta chain) was identified during a study of cytomegalovirus exposure and HLA in healthy donors (dated by TCRdb to about 2017). Context from the whole study: According to an earlier analysis of a few hundred of the donors, some 180 million T cells yielded roughly 110 million unique TCR beta sequences and roughly 280 Gb of sequence data. Across approximately 400 genotyped donors of the cohort, an average of roughly 250,000 unique TCR beta nucleotide sequences per donor were sequenced, and approximately 17% of those sequences were non-productive. To decide whether each TCR beta V gene segment behaved as functional or pseudogenic, an earlier analysis of some 580 of the donors relied on high-throughput TCR beta sequencing. A later analysis re-examined previously published TCR beta repertoires from 500 to 700 donors and added high-resolution HLA genotyping to investigate patterns of TCR occurrence. The study profiled the T cell repertoires of about 720 subjects by immunosequencing and related them to cytomegalovirus serostatus. Of the 350 to 450 genotyped donors, 81% were placed in the genetic ancestry cluster associated with self-reported Caucasian donors. A later genetic analysis took genome-wide SNP genotypes for 398 of the 666 donors and used that subset as a discovery cohort. Class I and class II HLA loci were covered by the typing at four-digit resolution. Rather than using new phenotypic data, the later analysis identified candidate immune exposures from TCR beta sequences and from how often those sequences occurred across donors. The study combined high-throughput TCR immunosequencing, statistical association of individual TCRs with disease status, and machine learning to predict cytomegalovirus infection status. The number of donors typed differed by locus, with 629-630 for A, B, C, DRB1 and DQB1, roughly 520 for DQA1, nearly 610 for DPA1, and over 400 for DPB1. The aim of the study was to test whether cataloging public T cell receptors could identify signatures of past pathogen exposure. Around 300 gigabases of sequencing data and 70 million to 100 million unique TCR sequences were included in an early release covering 550 to 650 HLA-typed donors. A handful of DR-DQ haplotypes were handled as single units for association and clustering because linkage in the cohort was strong. Besides the first cohort of more than 650 subjects, a separate validation cohort made up of 120 different subjects was used. Donor age, sex, ethnicity and CMV serostatus were compiled alongside the repertoire data. All discovery cohort repertoires had been generated on a single sequencing platform.

Details on this clone: The antigen this receptor binds is unknown. No clone much larger than this one lies a single base away; base qualities are absent.

The cohort consisted of 600 to 750 healthy bone marrow donors. All cohort members were sampled while nominally healthy, although unrecorded immune exposures were likely present. The donor was CMV seronegative and was included in the group of 352 seronegative cohort members. Each donor provided a peripheral blood sample, and peripheral blood mononuclear cells were used for TCR beta sequencing. The Qiagen DNeasy Blood Extraction Kit was used to extract genomic DNA from the blood cell samples. Library preparation employed the immunoSEQ multiplex PCR assay. For the multiplex PCR, a mixture combining 60 forward primers for TCR Vbeta segments and 13 reverse primers for TCR Jbeta segments was used. The CDR3 region of rearranged TCR beta genes was amplified from genomic DNA with a multiplex PCR assay. Amplified TCR beta libraries were sequenced as 87-base-pair reads on the Illumina HiSeq System. The original pipeline was this. A later analysis counted approximately 74 million unique TCR beta chains across the 666 repertoires, and 9.5 million to 11 million of these chains were shared by at least two donors. Raw reads were error-corrected and collapsed into unique sequences by a nearest-neighbor algorithm in which closely related sequences were merged to remove PCR and sequencing errors. CDR3 sequences were aligned to IMGT reference sequences to assign V, D and J gene segments. For a sequence to be retained, a match of at least six nucleotides was required to both a V gene segment and a J gene segment. Rearrangements were classified as productive when the CDR3 lacked stop codons and remained in frame with V and J, and all other rearrangements were classified as non-productive. CDR3 was defined according to IMGT convention as the region running from the second conserved V-encoded cysteine to the conserved J-encoded phenylalanine. The earlier analysis of around 640 of the donors excluded sequences that lacked an unambiguous match to a single V gene segment. In an earlier analysis of 500 to 750 of the donors, V segments were called functional above 56.7% productive rearrangements and were called segregating when the between-donor standard deviation exceeded 5%. A statistical classification framework was developed to diagnose cytomegalovirus status using the catalog of TCR beta chain sequences. In a later analysis, TCR nucleotide sequences were compared against IMGT/GENE-DB human TR gene sequences so that V and J genes could be assigned. The TCRdist pipeline was used in a later analysis to assign CDR3 sequences and most-parsimonious VDJ recombination scenarios. In a later analysis, each TCR beta chain was defined by its CDR3 amino acid sequence together with its V-gene family, and reads lacking a unique V-gene family were excluded. As a way to deal with suspected cross-contamination and a sequencing artifact, a later analysis dropped 450 to 700 nucleotide sequences that were highly shared and had low generation probability. In a later analysis, a clonal expansion index was calculated for each public chain from normalized within-repertoire ranks of inferred template counts. Generation probabilities in a later analysis came from a VDJ recombination model fitted to out-of-frame rearrangements, and those results were checked against IGoR. In a later analysis, TCR-TCR, TCR-HLA and TCR-CMV co-occurrence was scored with hypergeometric tests, and a repertoire-size bias correction was applied to TCR pairs. A later analysis estimated false discovery rates by permuting HLA or CMV assignments 20 times. In a later analysis, co-occurring TCRs were grouped using DBSCAN, with TCRdist sequence similarity added in when clustering inside HLA-allele-positive subsets. Co-occurrence clustering excluded repertoires with fewer than 30,000 or more than 120,000 public chains, plus five with anomalous nucleotide sharing. Held by TCRdb, this immuneACCESS table contains in-frame sequences only and omits some clones. Under half of the omission traces to an unresolved V gene where checked; the cause of the rest is unknown. V, J and clone size are those of that table, while D and trimming were read from the DNA. For this sample there are approximately 210,000 clones; around 79% appear just once. The ten largest clones take up 1.5% to 2% of the sample.

V loses 1 base of germline sequence and J loses 3 bases, and the interval between the two ends is 7 bases. CDR1 SGHRS and CDR2 YFSETQ are derived from the germline V gene. The CDR3, cysteine through phenylalanine, is 13 amino acids long. Only the CDR3 DNA stays, 39 bases, in frame from base 1. The research as a whole found: Across donors, most TCR sequences were observed very rarely, whereas some public TCRs were present in many individuals. Correlated functional status among segregating V segments might reflect linkage disequilibrium, but an unknown experimental factor could not be ruled out. Because counts were too low, some 17 rarely observed V segments, including chromosome 9 orphons, were left out of the earlier analysis of 587 of the donors. The classifier was reported to diagnose cytomegalovirus status with high specificity and sensitivity in both the original cohort and the validation cohort. Because some donors lacked HLA typing at each locus, the association tests relied only on the typed subset. According to a later analysis, parvovirus B19, influenza, CMV and Epstein-Barr virus appeared linked to several top co-occurrence clusters. A further reported finding was that TCR beta sequences accurately predicted the HLA-A and HLA-B alleles for most subjects in the first cohort. The study listed over 150 TCR beta chains as associated with cytomegalovirus. A later analysis found that TCR association rates varied across HLA loci, with DRB1 alleles showing the most associated TCRs and HLA-C alleles the fewest. A later genetic analysis reported fewer N-insertions in productive TCRs among donors in an Asian-associated ancestry cluster than the approximately 670-donor mean. According to the authors, the approach could potentially be generalized to other disease states and immunological phenotypes. A later analysis found that HLA-associated TCR beta chains were more clonally expanded and had lower generation probabilities than equally common non-associated chains. The sequencing pipeline was judged likely to have produced a cluster of highly shared sequence variants as a technical artifact. In a later analysis, more than 15,000 TCR beta sequences were associated with specific HLA alleles at a false discovery rate of 0.05. In an earlier analysis of under 600 of the donors, most TCR beta V segments were observed in productive rearrangements about 87% or about 30% of the time, broadly matching IMGT annotations. Because the 87-base-pair reads could not distinguish some IMGT-functional V segments, including TRBV6-2 and TRBV6-3, those segments were excluded. A later analysis found that most CMV-associated TCR beta chains appeared HLA-restricted, with HLA associations seemingly driven largely by CMV exposure. The only immune exposure information available for the cohort was CMV serostatus. The presence/absence analyses assumed that sequencing depth was roughly uniform across donors, and that assumption may not be true. In vitro tests confirmed that three of the cytomegalovirus-associated TCR beta chains recognize cytomegalovirus antigens. Strong co-occurrence of HLA alleles, especially DR and DQ, made assigning TCR associations to individual alleles difficult. V-gene and J-gene trimming of TCR beta chains was associated with a missense DCLRE1C variant in a later genetic analysis, and the association was replicated in an independent cohort. The cohort was sequenced for TCR beta chains only, and without alpha or paired-chain data the features that could be detected were limited.

The clonotype comes from a male donor in good health and CMV-seronegative. The V and J segments used are TRBV5-1 and TRBJ1-1, with no confident D gene call. Sequences were obtained from PBMCs. The sequence in DNA is TGCGCCAGCAGCTTGTTACGGGACACTGAAGCTTTCTTT. Its product reads: CASSLLRDTEAFF.